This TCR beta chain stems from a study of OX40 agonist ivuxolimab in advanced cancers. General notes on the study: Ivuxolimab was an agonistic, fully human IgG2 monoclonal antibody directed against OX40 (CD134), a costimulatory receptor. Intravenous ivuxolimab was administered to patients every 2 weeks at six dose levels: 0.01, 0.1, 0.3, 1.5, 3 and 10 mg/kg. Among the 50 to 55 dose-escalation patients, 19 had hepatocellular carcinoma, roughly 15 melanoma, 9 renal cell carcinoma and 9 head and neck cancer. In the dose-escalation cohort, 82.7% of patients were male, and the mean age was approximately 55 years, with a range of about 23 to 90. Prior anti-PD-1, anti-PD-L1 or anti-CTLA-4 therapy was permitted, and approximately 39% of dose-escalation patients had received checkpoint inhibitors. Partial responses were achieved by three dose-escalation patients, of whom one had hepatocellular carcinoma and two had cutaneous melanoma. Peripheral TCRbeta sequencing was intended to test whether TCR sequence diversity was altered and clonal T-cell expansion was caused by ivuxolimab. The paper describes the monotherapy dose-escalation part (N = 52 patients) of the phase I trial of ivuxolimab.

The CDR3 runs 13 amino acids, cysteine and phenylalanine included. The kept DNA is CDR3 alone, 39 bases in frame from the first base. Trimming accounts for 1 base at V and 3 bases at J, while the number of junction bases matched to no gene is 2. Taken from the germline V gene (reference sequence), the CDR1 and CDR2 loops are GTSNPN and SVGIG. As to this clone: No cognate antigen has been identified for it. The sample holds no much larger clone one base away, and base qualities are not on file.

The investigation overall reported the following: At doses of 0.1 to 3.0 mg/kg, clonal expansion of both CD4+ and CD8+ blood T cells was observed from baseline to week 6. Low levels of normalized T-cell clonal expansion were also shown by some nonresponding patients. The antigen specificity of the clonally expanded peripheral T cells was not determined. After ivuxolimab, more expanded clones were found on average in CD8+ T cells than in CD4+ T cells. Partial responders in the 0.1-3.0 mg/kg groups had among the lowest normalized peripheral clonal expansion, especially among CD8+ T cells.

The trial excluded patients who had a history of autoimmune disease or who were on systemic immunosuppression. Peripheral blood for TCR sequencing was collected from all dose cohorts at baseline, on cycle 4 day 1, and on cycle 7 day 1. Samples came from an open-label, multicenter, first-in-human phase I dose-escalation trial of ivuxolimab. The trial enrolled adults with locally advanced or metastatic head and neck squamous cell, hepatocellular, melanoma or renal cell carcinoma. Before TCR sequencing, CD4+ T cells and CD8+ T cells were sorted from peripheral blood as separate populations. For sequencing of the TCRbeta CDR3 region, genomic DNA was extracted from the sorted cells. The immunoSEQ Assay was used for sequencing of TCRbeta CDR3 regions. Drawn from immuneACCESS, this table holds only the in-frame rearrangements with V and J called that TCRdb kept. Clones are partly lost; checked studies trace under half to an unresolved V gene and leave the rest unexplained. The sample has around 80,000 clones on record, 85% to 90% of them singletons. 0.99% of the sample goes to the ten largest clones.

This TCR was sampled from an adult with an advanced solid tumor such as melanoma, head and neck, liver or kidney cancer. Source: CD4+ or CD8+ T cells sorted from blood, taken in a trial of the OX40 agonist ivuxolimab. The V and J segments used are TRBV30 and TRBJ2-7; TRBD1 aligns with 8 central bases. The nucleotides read TGTGCCTGGAGTGGTGGACAGGGCTACGAGCAGTACTTC. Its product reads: CAWSGGQGYEQYF.